The 30 T cell receptor beta chains presented below share a single source sample, sequenced in a study of memory CD4+ T cells and cytomegalovirus serostatus. Single viable CD3+CD4+CD8-CD45RO+ cells were sorted as the memory CD4+ T cells. Here immunoSEQ multiplex PCR was the method, and the copy in TCRdb shows in-frame clones only, minus some. The sample lists approximately 51,000 clones, about 74% seen once, with more than 0.95% in the top ten. The sequencing sample was made of memory CD4+ T cells from blood. All receptors come from an adult in good health and CMV-seropositive.

This clone was seen once. This chain uses TRBV5-8 with TRBJ1-4; tentative D call: TRBD1 (5 bases). The CDR3 consists of 13 residues. Trimming left V 4 bases short and J 5 bases short, with 9 bases between. Germline lookup yields CDR1 SGHTS and CDR2 YDEGEE. CDR3 sequence: CASSEGRNEKLFF. DNA for the CDR3: TGTGCCAGCAGCGAGGGACGAAATGAAAAACTGTTTTTT. The full variable domain, its missing parts supplied by reference TRBV5-8 and TRBJ1-4, is EAGVTQSPTHLIKTRGQQATLRCSPISGHTSVYWYQQALGLGLQFLLWYDEGEERNRGNFPPRFSGRQFPNYSSELNVNALELEDSALYLCASSEGRNEKLFFGSGTQLSVL.

This clone has only a few counts. The chain carries TRBV10-3 and TRBJ1-1; possibly TRBD1 for D (6 bases). V lost 2 bases and J lost 5, with 6 bases in between. Germline CDR1 is ENHRY and CDR2 is SYGVKD. The CDR3 loop spans 12 amino acids. CDR3 sequence reads: CAISETGTEAFF. The CDR3 nucleotides are TGTGCCATCAGTGAGACAGGGACTGAAGCTTTCTTT.

The rearrangement uses TRBV6-1 and TRBJ1-1; 7 bases are shared with TRBD1. V lost 11 bases to trimming and J lost 5 bases; unmatched junction nucleotides: 11. Germline V gene data show CDR1 as MNHNS and CDR2 as SASEGT. The CDR3 has 13 residues. For the CDR3, the DNA is TGTGCCTCCTTGTGGCAGGGGGTTACTGAAGCTTTCTTT. Translating gives CASLWQGVTEAFF.

V gene TRBV7-6 combines with J gene TRBJ2-5, with a weak D call TRBD2 (6 bases). The length of the CDR3 is 16 residues. CDR1 and CDR2 from the germline V gene are SGHVS and FNYEAQ. Trimming removed 5 bases at V and 1 base at J, with 17 bases between. CDR3 coding DNA: TGTGCCAGCAGCCCGACCGGCGCGGGGCCCCAAGAGACCCAGTACTTC. This sequence encodes CASSPTGAGPQETQYF.

J is TRBJ1-6 and V is TRBV5-1; TRBD1 matches 7 bases. From germline, CDR1 is SGHRS and CDR2 YFSETQ. V lost 2 bases to trimming and J lost 9 bases; unmatched junction nucleotides: 14. CDR3 size: 17 residues. The CDR3 region has the DNA TGCGCCAGCAGCTTCGGGACAGCGGGGAGACTTAGTTCACCCCTCCACTTT. This gives the protein CASSFGTAGRLSSPLHF.

The chain uses TRBV7-9 and TRBJ2-5; maybe TRBD1 (8 bases). CDR3 length: 13 residues. Trimming removed 6 bases from V and 4 bases from J, with 12 bases in between. The germline V gene has CDR1 SEHNR and CDR2 FQNEAQ (reference sequence). This chain's CDR3 is CASSYRGGETQYF. The CDR3 nucleotides are TGTGCCAGCAGTTACAGGGGGGGAGAGACCCAGTACTTC.

The chain joins TRBV10-3 to TRBJ2-1; the match to TRBD2 covers 10 bases. Looked up from germline, CDR1 is ENHRY and CDR2 is SYGVKD. This CDR3 comprises 18 residues. Trimming removed 2 bases from V and 5 bases from J; junction bases left unmatched: 12. CDR3 sequence (DNA): TGTGCCATCAGTGAGAGTGAATTAGCGGGGGGACCTAACAATGAGCAGTTCTTC. This sequence encodes CAISESELAGGPNNEQFF.

In its sample, this clone was seen a few times. This chain uses TRBV5-1 with TRBJ2-2, with D perhaps matching TRBD2 (6 bases). Germline V CDR1 and CDR2: SGHRS, YFSETQ. V lost 4 bases to trimming and J lost 2 bases, with 9 bases between them. The CDR3 extends over 14 amino acids. In DNA, the CDR3 is TGCGCCAGCAGCCCGGGAGACAACACCGGGGAGCTGTTTTTT. Its translation: CASSPGDNTGELFF.

The chain joins TRBV5-6 to TRBJ1-1; 12 positions match TRBD1. With 2 bases clipped from V and 5 bases from J, the junction kept 7 bases outside the gene matches. The CDR3 has 16 residues. The germline V gene has CDR1 SGHDT and CDR2 YYEEEE. CDR3 sequence (DNA): TGTGCCAGCAGCTTTATTCCGGGACAGGGGGCGACTGAAGCTTTCTTT. Its protein product is CASSFIPGQGATEAFF.

On this clone: Here the CDR3 omits its conserved ending phenylalanine or tryptophan, so a read error is the likely source. The DNA is omitted, as the CDR3 cannot be located on it reliably, and the CDR3 follows TCRdb's listing. V and J are TRBV14 and TRBJ2-7. The CDR3 adds up to 13 amino acids, both ends counted. CDR1 and CDR2 from the germline V gene are SGHDN and FVKESK. CDR3 protein: CASSQDPDRPIVL.

The chain carries TRBV10-3 and TRBJ2-1; TRBD1 might be the D (6 bases). This CDR3 is built from 16 residues. V shed 3 bases and J shed 4 bases, with 16 bases lying between them. Germline V gene sequence: CDR1 ENHRY, CDR2 SYGVKD. The CDR3 nucleotides are TGTGCCATCAGTGATGGGGGCCCCTTACTATACAATGAGCAGTTCTTC. Its translation is CAISDGGPLLYNEQFF.

The chain carries TRBV28 and TRBJ1-4; D possibly corresponds to TRBD1 (6 bases). CDR1 and CDR2 from the germline V gene are MDHEN and SYDVKM. V shed 7 bases and J shed 6 bases, with 21 bases lying between them. CDR3 length: 16 amino acids. The CDR3: CASTLRGTAGHEKLFF. The CDR3 DNA is TGTGCCAGCACTCTGAGGGGGACGGCGGGGCATGAAAAACTGTTTTTT.

The genes are TRBV5-1 and TRBJ1-4; a weak D match, TRBD1 (6 bases). This CDR3 region has 14 residues. Germline V gene sequence: CDR1 SGHRS, CDR2 YFSETQ. V shed 0 bases and J shed 7 bases, with 10 bases lying between them. The CDR3: CASSLGQAGEKLFF. CDR3 nucleotides: TGCGCCAGCAGCTTGGGACAGGCGGGTGAAAAACTGTTTTTT.

The genes are TRBV6-6 and TRBJ2-7, with D perhaps TRBD2 (6 bases). Germline V CDR1 and CDR2: MNHNY, SVGAGI (reference sequence). The CDR3 runs 12 residues. V lost 5 bases to trimming and J lost 7 bases, with 12 bases between them. CDR3 sequence: CASSPQRGEQYF. The CDR3 nucleotides read TGTGCCAGCAGTCCCCAACGGGGGGAGCAGTACTTC.

The chain couples TRBV5-1 to TRBJ1-1; D is perhaps TRBD1 (6 bases). The CDR3 contains 16 residues. Germline V gene sequence: CDR1 SGHRS, CDR2 YFSETQ. V lost 0 bases and J 0 bases, leaving 12 bases between the germline ends. The CDR3 loop is CASSLVGGAMNTEAFF. The CDR3 DNA reads as TGCGCCAGCAGCTTGGTTGGGGGCGCGATGAACACTGAAGCTTTCTTT.

The chain links TRBV29-1 to TRBJ2-7; D remains unclear. The CDR3 is made up of 14 amino acids. V was clipped by 8 bases and J by 5 bases, with 22 bases between them. Germline V gene data show CDR1 as SQVTM and CDR2 as ANQGSEA. CDR3 DNA: TGCAGCATACGAGGATCCGCCGGGTTGGACGAGCAGTACTTC. It is translated as CSIRGSAGLDEQYF.

The V call is TRBV19, the J call TRBJ1-1, with D perhaps TRBD1 (5 bases). From germline, CDR1 is LNHDA and CDR2 SQIVND (reference sequence). This CDR3 contains 15 residues. Deletions cut 5 bases from V and 1 base from J, with 14 bases between. As DNA, the CDR3 is TGTGCCAGTAGTCCTATAGGGACTGCGAACACTGAAGCTTTCTTT. Its protein product is CASSPIGTANTEAFF.

This chain connects TRBV5-4 to TRBJ2-7; the D is unclear. Germline V gives CDR1 SGHNT, CDR2 YYREEE (reference sequence). V lost 0 bases and J lost 3, with 10 bases in between. This CDR3 is 14 amino acids long. The DNA of the CDR3 is TGTGCCAGCAGCTTGGAAGGCGGAGACTACGAGCAGTACTTC. It is translated as CASSLEGGDYEQYF.

This clone occurred a few times. The rearrangement links TRBV2 to TRBJ2-7; D is undetermined. In germline, CDR1 is SNHLY, CDR2 FYNNEI. The CDR3 spans 14 residues. Trimming took 1 base from V and 4 from J, leaving 11 bases between them. The CDR3 nucleotides are TGTGCCAGCAGTGAAGTAGGGTTTAAGTACGAGCAGTACTTC. Protein sequence: CASSEVGFKYEQYF.

The chain joins TRBV19 to TRBJ1-1; 8 nucleotides match TRBD1. The length of the CDR3 is 13 residues. V was clipped by 4 bases and J by 4 bases; unmatched bases: 2. The germline V gene encodes CDR1 LNHDA and CDR2 SQIVND (reference sequence). The CDR3 DNA sequence: TGTGCCAGTAGTAATACAGGGGGCACTGAAGCTTTCTTT. It yields the protein CASSNTGGTEAFF.

V gene TRBV7-2 combines with J gene TRBJ1-1; D uncertain. Trimming took 8 bases from V and 4 from J, leaving 11 bases between them. In germline, CDR1 is SGHTA, CDR2 FQGNSA. This CDR3 region has 12 residues. The CDR3 is CASGPWGTEAFF. CDR3 DNA: TGTGCCAGCGGCCCGTGGGGCACTGAAGCTTTCTTT.

The chain uses TRBV7-2 and TRBJ2-2; the D is unclear. Germline CDR1 SGHTA, CDR2 FQGNSA. The CDR3 has 14 amino acids. V was pared by 1 base and J by 3 bases, with 6 bases between. CDR3 loop: CASSLVSDTGELFF. CDR3 coding DNA: TGTGCCAGCAGCTTAGTTAGTGACACCGGGGAGCTGTTTTTT.

This chain links TRBV6-6 with TRBJ2-7; the match to TRBD1 covers 7 bases. The ends lost 5 bases at V and 0 bases at J; junction bases unmatched: 7. The length of the CDR3 is 15 residues. Germline CDR1 MNHNY, CDR2 SVGAGI (reference sequence). CDR3: CASSRGQVLSYEQYF. The CDR3 coding sequence is TGTGCCAGCAGTCGAGGACAGGTGCTCTCCTACGAGCAGTACTTC.

The chain links TRBV4-1 to TRBJ2-4; 8 bases align to TRBD1. V shed 3 bases and J 0 bases; nucleotides not matched to a gene: 10. The CDR3 totals 18 residues. Germline V gives CDR1 MGHRA, CDR2 YSYEKL. The CDR3 spells CASSQGRQGILAKNIQYF. CDR3 nucleotide sequence: TGCGCCAGCAGCCAGGGACGACAGGGGATACTAGCCAAAAACATTCAGTACTTC.

The gene calls are TRBV11-2 and TRBJ1-4; a possible D gene is TRBD1 (5 bases). There are 17 residues in the CDR3. Germline V lookup: CDR1 SGHAT, CDR2 FQNNGV. V was trimmed by 1 base and J by 2 bases, leaving 14 bases between them. The CDR3 DNA sequence: TGTGCCAGCAGCTTAGTCCAGGGAGCCCTTACTAATGAAAAACTGTTTTTT. Protein sequence: CASSLVQGALTNEKLFF.

This clone was detected only a few times. Compared with germline, one end of the junction differs, possibly owing to a read error. The V call is TRBV7-7, the J call TRBJ2-2; 8 nucleotides agree with TRBD1. The germline V gene encodes CDR1 SSHAT and CDR2 FNYEAQ (reference sequence). The CDR3 has 14 amino acids. The CDR3 loop is CASSPTGEPGELFF. The CDR3 DNA reads TGTGCTAGCAGTCCGACAGGGGAGCCCGGGGAGCTGTTTTTT.

In this sample, this clone turned up once. V usage is TRBV5-4 and J usage is TRBJ2-2; D gene uncertain. The germline V gene encodes CDR1 SGHNT and CDR2 YYREEE (reference sequence). Trimming shortened V by 0 bases and J by 2 bases, and 8 bases separated the two germline ends. The CDR3 is 15 residues long. The chain's CDR3 is CASSLDGDNTGELFF. The DNA for the CDR3 is TGTGCCAGCAGCTTGGATGGAGATAACACCGGGGAGCTGTTTTTT.

The gene calls are TRBV5-4 and TRBJ2-5; D might be TRBD2 (6 bases). From germline, CDR1 is SGHNT and CDR2 YYREEE (reference sequence). Trimming shortened V by 0 bases and J by 3 bases, and 12 bases separated the two germline ends. This CDR3 has 15 amino acids. The CDR3 sequence is CASSLGGVGEETQYF. The DNA for the CDR3 is TGTGCCAGCAGCTTGGGGGGGGTCGGGGAAGAGACCCAGTACTTC.

For the CDR3, the DNA is TGCGCCAGCAGCTTACAGGGGGCTTACAATCAGCCCCAGCATTTT. Protein sequence: CASSLQGAYNQPQHF. This rearrangement joins TRBV5-1 to TRBJ1-5; 9 bases align to TRBD1. V lost 2 bases and J lost 3; bases outside the gene matches: 3. Germline CDR1 reads SGHRS; CDR2 reads YFSETQ. This CDR3 contains 15 residues.

The genes are TRBV7-2 and TRBJ1-2; D uncertain. Germline CDR1 and CDR2: SGHTA and FQGNSA. Deletions cut 4 bases from V and 7 bases from J, with 13 bases between. The CDR3 is made up of 13 amino acids. This chain's CDR3 is CASSSDPMSGYTF. In nucleotides, the CDR3 is TGTGCCAGCAGCTCGGACCCCATGAGTGGCTACACCTTC.